The 31 T cell receptor beta chains reported below all come from one sample, sequenced in a study of T cell changes during pregnancy in multiple sclerosis. Only in-frame clones appear in the TCRdb table, and some are missing; sequencing was by immunoSEQ multiplex PCR. The data show tens of thousands of clones, around 96% seen once. The material was peripheral blood, obtained in the second trimester of pregnancy. All receptors come from a female donor with multiple sclerosis, enrolled in a pregnancy study.

The J gene is TRBJ2-7, the V gene TRBV7-9, with 11 positions matching TRBD2. V lost 3 bases to trimming and J lost 7 bases; unmatched junction nucleotides: 5. From germline, CDR1 is SEHNR and CDR2 FQNEAQ (reference sequence). The CDR3 sequence is 14 residues long. Here the CDR3 reads CASSLTSGTGEQYF. For the CDR3, the DNA is TGTGCCAGCAGCTTGACTAGCGGGACGGGGGAGCAGTACTTC.

This chain joins TRBV27 and TRBJ1-6, with D possibly matching TRBD1 (6 bases). The CDR3 loop spans 13 amino acids. Trimming took 5 bases from V and 8 from J, leaving 10 bases between them. Germline CDR1 MNHEY, CDR2 SMNVEV (reference sequence). DNA of the CDR3: TGTGCCAGCAGTAACAGGGTATATTCACCCCTCCACTTT. Protein: CASSNRVYSPLHF.

This clone has just one count. The rearrangement links TRBV7-6 to TRBJ1-3; TRBD1 is a possible D gene (5 bases). Germline V gene data show CDR1 as SGHVS and CDR2 as FNYEAQ. The CDR3 is 17 amino acids. V was cut by 2 bases and J by 2 bases, with 16 bases left in between. CDR3 coding DNA: TGTGCCAGCAGCTTATTGGTTGGGGGGAATGCTGGAAACACCATATATTTT. It encodes CASSLLVGGNAGNTIYF.

The chain uses TRBV2 and TRBJ1-1; 8 positions match TRBD1. J gave up 4 bases and V 5 bases, and 9 bases lay outside the gene matches. Germline CDR1 is SNHLY and CDR2 is FYNNEI. The CDR3 runs 15 residues. The DNA for the CDR3 is TGTGCCAGCAGTTCGTCTAGACAGGGGACCACTGAAGCTTTCTTT. Translated, it gives CASSSSRQGTTEAFF.

The chain joins TRBV19 to TRBJ1-5; D might be TRBD1 (5 bases). The CDR3 has 15 amino acids. Deletions cut 7 bases from V and 3 bases from J, with 16 bases between. The germline V gene has CDR1 LNHDA and CDR2 SQIVND (reference sequence). The CDR3 nucleotides are TGTGCCAGTAAGGTCGCGACAGCTACCAATCAGCCCCAGCATTTT. Translation: CASKVATATNQPQHF.

V and J are TRBV2 and TRBJ1-1; maybe TRBD1 (5 bases). The CDR3 length is 11 residues. Germline-derived CDR1 and CDR2 are SNHLY and FYNNEI. The V gene lost 8 bases and the J gene lost 5 bases, with 9 bases spanning the gap. The CDR3 spells CASDQGTEAFF. In DNA form, the CDR3 reads TGTGCCAGCGATCAGGGAACTGAAGCTTTCTTT.

J is TRBJ2-6 and V is TRBV5-1; 8 nucleotides line up with TRBD1. CDR1 and CDR2 from the germline V gene are SGHRS and YFSETQ. V shed 4 bases and J 2 bases; nucleotides not matched to a gene: 8. The length of the CDR3 is 17 residues. CDR3 in amino acids: CASSPRQTGAGANVLTF. The CDR3 DNA follows: TGCGCCAGCAGCCCCCGGCAGACAGGGGCTGGGGCCAACGTCCTGACTTTC.

The V call is TRBV9, the J call TRBJ2-5; possibly TRBD1 for D (5 bases). The germline gives CDR1 SGDLS, CDR2 YYNGEE. This CDR3 has 14 amino acids. V was shortened by 4 bases and J by 5 bases, with 15 bases between the two germline ends. The CDR3 loop reads CASSTMLGVETQYF. As DNA, the CDR3 is TGTGCCAGCAGCACTATGCTAGGGGTCGAGACCCAGTACTTC.

This clone was counted once. V is TRBV5-1 and J is TRBJ1-1; D remains ambiguous. Germline-derived CDR1 and CDR2 are SGHRS and YFSETQ. Trimming pared 4 bases from V and 1 base from J, leaving 8 bases between. The CDR3 is 13 amino acids. The CDR3 bases are TGCGCCAGCAGCCGCCGGGAGAACACTGAAGCTTTCTTT. Amino acids: CASSRRENTEAFF. Combining the CDR3 with reference TRBV5-1 and TRBJ1-1 gives the whole variable domain KAGVTQTPRYLIKTRGQQVTLSCSPISGHRSVSWYQQTPGQGLQFLFEYFSETQRNKGNFPGRFSGRQFSNSRSEMNVSTLELGDSALYLCASSRRENTEAFFGQGTRLTVV.

This chain joins TRBV13 and TRBJ2-7, with D possibly being TRBD1 (5 bases). The ends were cut back, 8 bases at V and 4 bases at J, with 15 bases in the middle. Per the germline V gene, CDR1 is PRHDT and CDR2 is FYEKMQ (reference sequence). The CDR3 covers 13 residues. The CDR3 loop is CASLDRRQYEQYF. The DNA for the CDR3 is TGTGCCAGCCTCGACAGAAGGCAATACGAGCAGTACTTC.

The chain combines TRBV19 with TRBJ1-5; D remains unclear. Trimming shortened V by 6 bases and J by 4 bases, and 13 bases separated the two germline ends. Germline-derived CDR1 and CDR2 are LNHDA and SQIVND (reference sequence). The CDR3 sequence is 14 residues long. This CDR3 is CASSNTGRNQPQHF. The CDR3 region has the DNA TGTGCCAGTAGCAACACGGGAAGGAATCAGCCCCAGCATTTT.

The V and J genes are TRBV2 and TRBJ2-7; TRBD1 matches 7 bases. The junction had 10 bases not matched to a gene; V was cut back by 8 bases and J by 3 bases. Germline lookup yields CDR1 SNHLY and CDR2 FYNNEI. The CDR3 covers 14 residues. The CDR3: CASGGRQGHYEQYF. In DNA form, the CDR3 reads TGTGCCAGCGGCGGACGACAGGGCCACTACGAGCAGTACTTC.

The rearrangement uses TRBV29-1 and TRBJ2-3, with 12 positions matching TRBD2. Germline CDR1 reads SQVTM; CDR2 reads ANQGSEA. The CDR3 spans 13 residues. V lost 7 bases and J lost 6; bases outside the gene matches: 5. The CDR3 DNA follows: TGCAGCGGAACTAGCGGGAGGTGGGATACGCAGTATTTT. It is translated as CSGTSGRWDTQYF.

The chain carries TRBV18 and TRBJ2-3, with a possible D match to TRBD1 (6 bases). The CDR3 totals 17 residues. The germline CDR1 and CDR2 sequences are KGHSH and LQKENI. V lost 4 bases to trimming and J lost 3 bases, with 20 bases between them. The CDR3 DNA reads as TGTGCCAGCTCACTAAACAGGGAGTTCTATCTGACAGATACGCAGTATTTT. Translating it yields CASSLNREFYLTDTQYF.

This clone has only one observation. This chain connects TRBV2 to TRBJ1-2, with D unclear. Germline CDR1 reads SNHLY; CDR2 reads FYNNEI. V lost 2 bases to trimming and J lost 3 bases, with 13 bases between them. The CDR3 length is 15 residues. The CDR3 region is CASSETASSDYGYTF. For the CDR3, the DNA is TGTGCCAGCAGTGAAACAGCATCCTCGGACTATGGCTACACCTTC.

The V and J genes are TRBV5-1 and TRBJ2-3; 10 nucleotides line up with TRBD2. V shed 4 bases and J 1 base; nucleotides not matched to a gene: 15. The V gene's germline CDR1 is SGHRS and CDR2 YFSETQ. The CDR3 is 19 amino acids. The CDR3 here is CASSRNPSGGAGGTDTQYF. Here the CDR3 DNA reads TGCGCCAGCAGCCGTAACCCCAGCGGGGGGGCGGGAGGCACAGATACGCAGTATTTT.

The V call is TRBV14, the J call TRBJ1-1; D gene unclear. Germline CDR1 is SGHDN and CDR2 is FVKESK. The CDR3 extends over 14 amino acids. With 1 base removed from V and 2 bases from J, the gap between germline ends came to 8 bases. The CDR3 here is CASSQGLINTEAFF. The DNA for the CDR3 is TGTGCCAGCAGCCAAGGTTTAATCAACACTGAAGCTTTCTTT.

The V and J genes are TRBV7-9 and TRBJ2-7; D might be TRBD1 (6 bases). Trimming stripped 5 bases from V and 2 bases from J, with 16 bases between. This CDR3 is 15 amino acids long. The germline V gene has CDR1 SEHNR and CDR2 FQNEAQ (reference sequence). The CDR3 protein is CASSHPGTPTYEQYF. DNA for the CDR3: TGTGCCAGCAGCCACCCCGGGACACCGACCTACGAGCAGTACTTC.

The gene calls are TRBV6-6 and TRBJ1-2; 8 bases line up with TRBD1. The V gene's germline CDR1 is MNHNY and CDR2 SVGAGI (reference sequence). The J segment lost 7 bases and the V segment lost 5 bases, leaving 6 bases of the junction unmatched. The CDR3 extends over 13 amino acids. This CDR3 is CASSRQGRVGYTF. As DNA, the CDR3 is TGTGCCAGCAGTAGACAGGGGAGGGTTGGCTACACCTTC.

This chain connects TRBV6-4 to TRBJ1-2; a weak D match, TRBD1 (6 bases). Germline loops: CDR1 MRHNA, CDR2 SNTAGT. The CDR3 consists of 15 residues. V lost 3 bases, J lost 4 bases, and 15 bases lay in between. The CDR3 DNA sequence: TGTGCCAGCAGTGAGGCTCCGGGAGGGGGCTATGGCTACACCTTC. Its translation: CASSEAPGGGYGYTF.

This sequence joins TRBV6-4 and TRBJ2-3; 8 positions match TRBD2. Germline loops: CDR1 MRHNA, CDR2 SNTAGT. CDR3 length equals 16 residues. V trimming: 4 bases; J trimming: 0 bases; junction bases outside the gene matches: 6. The CDR3 DNA reads TGTGCCAGCAGTGTCTCAAGCGGGGGTAGCACAGATACGCAGTATTTT. It is translated as CASSVSSGGSTDTQYF.

The rearrangement uses TRBV30 and TRBJ1-4, with 7 nucleotides matching TRBD1. CDR1 is GTSNPN, CDR2 SVGIG, per germline (reference sequence). Trimming took 4 bases from V and 6 from J; bases not matched to a gene: 5. The CDR3 runs to 13 residues. The CDR3 protein is CAWTGGWDEKLFF. The DNA for the CDR3 is TGTGCCTGGACAGGGGGTTGGGATGAAAAACTGTTTTTT. Full variable domain (outside the CDR3, taken from reference TRBV30 and TRBJ1-4): SQTIHQWPATLVQPVGSPLSLECTVEGTSNPNLYWYRQAAGRGLQLLFYSVGIGQISSEVPQNLSASRPQDRQFILSSKKLLLSDSGFYLCAWTGGWDEKLFFGSGTQLSVL.

The rearrangement joins TRBV7-6 to TRBJ2-6, with D possibly matching TRBD2 (5 bases). Germline loops: CDR1 SGHVS, CDR2 FNYEAQ. V was shortened by 1 base and J by 4 bases, with 11 bases between the two germline ends. This CDR3 region has 16 residues. As DNA, the CDR3 is TGTGCCAGCAGCTTAGATGGCCGAGGGGGGGCCAACGTCCTGACTTTC. Its protein product is CASSLDGRGGANVLTF.

The rearrangement joins TRBV14 to TRBJ1-1; D is undetermined. V was cut by 0 bases and J by 4 bases, with 15 bases left in between. The CDR3 consists of 16 residues. CDR1 is SGHDN and CDR2 is FVKESK in the germline V gene. The CDR3 DNA follows: TGTGCCAGCAGCCAAGATCTACCGCTTGGAGGCACTGAAGCTTTCTTT. Protein: CASSQDLPLGGTEAFF.

V is TRBV27 and J is TRBJ2-1, with 7 bases fitting TRBD2. This CDR3 region has 13 residues. CDR1 is MNHEY, CDR2 SMNVEV, per germline (reference sequence). V shed 5 bases and J 12 bases; nucleotides not matched to a gene: 10. As DNA, the CDR3 is TGTGCCAGCAGTGACCGTAGCGGGTGGCCGCAGTTCTTC. Its translation: CASSDRSGWPQFF.

The chain combines TRBV5-1 with TRBJ2-7; TRBD2 matches 7 bases. The germline CDR1 and CDR2 sequences are SGHRS and YFSETQ. This CDR3 is built from 14 residues. The V and J ends lost 4 bases and 2 bases, in that order; junction bases with no gene match: 6. CDR3 sequence (DNA): TGCGCCAGCAGCGAACCGAGCGGGACCTACGAGCAGTACTTC. Translating it yields CASSEPSGTYEQYF.

The chain joins TRBV21-1 to TRBJ2-2; the table's D call of TRBD1 was not tested on the DNA. TRBV21-1 is noted as a pseudogene. The CDR3 contains 15 residues. CDR3: CARQRSGVNTGELFF. The DNA of the CDR3 is TGTGCCAGACAAAGATCAGGGGTTAACACCGGGGAGCTGTTTTTT.

The chain employs TRBV2 and TRBJ1-2; D is perhaps TRBD1 (6 bases). V shed 6 bases and J shed 7 bases, with 18 bases lying between them. Germline CDR1 SNHLY, CDR2 FYNNEI. The length of the CDR3 is 14 residues. This CDR3 reads CASRAAGAELGYTF. DNA of the CDR3: TGTGCCAGCAGAGCGGCAGGGGCTGAGCTTGGCTACACCTTC.

The V call is TRBV7-8, the J call TRBJ2-5; 7 bases are a match to TRBD2. CDR1 SGHVS and CDR2 FQNEAQ come from the germline V gene. Germline trimming cut 6 bases from V and 5 bases from J; bases unmatched to any gene: 9. This CDR3 is built from 14 residues. This chain's CDR3 is CASSSPQGGETQYF. As DNA, the CDR3 is TGTGCCAGCAGTTCTCCTCAGGGAGGGGAGACCCAGTACTTC.

This clone was observed once. The J gene is TRBJ1-2, the V gene TRBV4-1, with 9 nucleotides matching TRBD1. The CDR3 runs 17 residues. CDR1 MGHRA and CDR2 YSYEKL come from the germline V gene. Trimming cost V 1 base and J 6 bases; bases outside gene matches: 12. Here the CDR3 reads CASSQGAMDRGKNGYTF. DNA of the CDR3: TGCGCCAGCAGCCAAGGTGCTATGGACAGGGGCAAGAATGGCTACACCTTC.

The chain is built from TRBV28 and TRBJ2-6; D gene ambiguous. The CDR3 spans 14 residues. Per the germline V gene, CDR1 is MDHEN and CDR2 is SYDVKM. With 3 bases removed from V and 0 bases from J, the gap between germline ends came to 3 bases. This CDR3 reads CASSLASGANVLTF. CDR3 sequence (DNA): TGTGCCAGCAGTTTGGCCTCTGGGGCCAACGTCCTGACTTTC.